The 22 T cell receptor beta chains given below trace back to one sample, sequenced in a study of cytomegalovirus exposure and HLA in healthy donors. With 60 Vbeta and 13 Jbeta primers, the PCR was carried out. Only in-frame clones appear in the TCRdb table, and some are missing; sequencing was by immunoSEQ multiplex PCR. Here the sample spans fewer than 200,000 clones, 73% being singletons. The sample was PBMCs. These receptors were taken from a woman between 18 and 29 years old in good health and CMV-seropositive.

The V and J genes are TRBV5-1 and TRBJ2-3; D is possibly TRBD2 (7 bases). Trimming cost V 7 bases and J 1 base, with 19 bases left between them. CDR1 SGHRS and CDR2 YFSETQ come from the germline V gene. The CDR3 is 16 residues long. As DNA, the CDR3 is TGCGCCAGCCTACCGGGGGGCTTCAGGGGCACAGATACGCAGTATTTT. This sequence encodes CASLPGGFRGTDTQYF.

The J gene is TRBJ1-2, the V gene TRBV30, with 7 bases fitting TRBD1. Germline-derived CDR1 and CDR2 are GTSNPN and SVGIG (reference sequence). This CDR3 region has 13 residues. V shed 7 bases, J shed 4 bases, and the junction held 9 bases outside the gene matches. The CDR3 loop reads CAYARDSLYGYTF. For the CDR3, the DNA is TGTGCCTACGCCCGGGACAGTCTCTATGGCTACACCTTC. The full variable domain, completed using reference TRBV30 and TRBJ1-2, is SQTIHQWPATLVQPVGSPLSLECTVEGTSNPNLYWYRQAAGRGLQLLFYSVGIGQISSEVPQNLSASRPQDRQFILSSKKLLLSDSGFYLCAYARDSLYGYTFGSGTRLTVV.

This sequence joins TRBV5-1 and TRBJ2-5, with D perhaps TRBD2 (7 bases). TRBJ2-7 explains the end of the DNA better; the J call may be wrong. The CDR3 covers 14 residues. Germline CDR1 SGHRS, CDR2 YFSETQ. The CDR3 DNA reads TGCGCCAGCAGCTTCGGGGGGCTCCTTTACGAGCAGTACTTC. It is translated as CASSFGGLLYEQYF.

The chain employs TRBV7-3 and TRBJ2-1; 13 bases align to TRBD2. The V gene end was trimmed by 5 bases and the J gene end by 7 bases; junction bases not matched to a gene: 5. The length of the CDR3 is 15 residues. Germline V gives CDR1 SGHTA, CDR2 FQGTGA. CDR3 in amino acids: CASSQRLAGGNEQFF. CDR3 in DNA: TGTGCCAGCAGCCAACGACTAGCGGGGGGAAATGAGCAGTTCTTC.

The V and J genes are TRBV5-4 and TRBJ1-1; D is uncertain. The germline V gene encodes CDR1 SGHNT and CDR2 YYREEE (reference sequence). The CDR3 runs to 13 residues. V was trimmed by 0 bases and J by 1 base, leaving 4 bases between them. Here the CDR3 DNA reads TGTGCCAGCAGCTTGGTCCGGAACACTGAAGCTTTCTTT. Its translation is CASSLVRNTEAFF.

The rearrangement links TRBV19 to TRBJ1-3; 10 nucleotides match TRBD1. V was pared by 3 bases and J by 0 bases, with 8 bases of the junction left unmatched. The CDR3 sequence is 18 residues long. CDR1 LNHDA and CDR2 SQIVND come from the germline V gene (reference sequence). Written as DNA, the CDR3 is TGTGCCAGTAGTATTAGGGGACAGGGGATGAACTCTGGAAACACCATATATTTT. Translated: CASSIRGQGMNSGNTIYF.

This clone was seen a handful of times. The J gene is TRBJ1-1, the V gene TRBV30; D ambiguous. The germline V gene has CDR1 GTSNPN and CDR2 SVGIG (reference sequence). V lost 0 bases and J lost 7, with 6 bases in between. The CDR3 sequence is 11 residues long. The CDR3 protein is CAWSVRHEAFF. The CDR3, as DNA: TGTGCCTGGAGTGTTAGACATGAAGCTTTCTTT.

This rearrangement joins TRBV13 to TRBJ1-1, with D hard to call. The CDR3 runs to 12 residues. Trimming left V 9 bases short and J 6 bases short, with 14 bases between. CDR1 PRHDT and CDR2 FYEKMQ come from the germline V gene (reference sequence). CDR3 bases: TGTGCCAGTTTAATTGAGGGCTCTGAAGCTTTCTTT. Translated, it gives CASLIEGSEAFF.

V and J are TRBV5-5 and TRBJ1-2, with a possible D match to TRBD1 (5 bases). V was trimmed by 3 bases and J by 3 bases, leaving 15 bases between them. CDR1 and CDR2 from the germline V gene are SGHKS and YYEKEE (reference sequence). This CDR3 comprises 15 residues. The DNA of the CDR3 is TGTGCCAGCAGCTCAGCTCCAGGGTCCGACTATGGCTACACCTTC. Protein: CASSSAPGSDYGYTF.

The rearrangement uses TRBV11-1 and TRBJ1-1, with TRBD1 as a possible D gene (5 bases). The CDR3 sequence is 12 residues long. V lost 5 bases and J lost 5, with 9 bases in between. Germline values: CDR1 SGHAT, CDR2 FQDESV (reference sequence). CDR3 in DNA: TGTGCCAGCAGCCCTGACAGAACTGAAGCTTTCTTT. Translation: CASSPDRTEAFF.

The count of this clone is one. The V and J genes are TRBV5-8 and TRBJ2-7, with 7 bases that match TRBD1. V was clipped by 3 bases and J by 5 bases; unmatched bases: 8. The CDR3 loop spans 14 amino acids. The germline CDR1 and CDR2 sequences are SGHTS and YDEGEE. CDR3 residues: CASSSRGGPDEQYF. CDR3 nucleotide sequence: TGTGCCAGCAGCTCACGAGGGGGCCCCGACGAGCAGTACTTC.

The chain is built from TRBV5-4 and TRBJ1-1, with a possible D match to TRBD1 (6 bases). This CDR3 region has 15 residues. CDR1 and CDR2 from the germline V gene are SGHNT and YYREEE (reference sequence). The V end was cut by 1 base, the J end by 6 bases, with 16 bases between. The CDR3 nucleotides are TGTGCCAGCAGCTTGACTCAGCGGGGGGCCTCTGAAGCTTTCTTT. Translation gives CASSLTQRGASEAFF.

This clone was detected once. This rearrangement joins TRBV10-3 to TRBJ2-7; TRBD1 matches 9 bases. Germline V lookup: CDR1 ENHRY, CDR2 SYGVKD. The ends lost 2 bases at V and 5 bases at J; junction bases unmatched: 7. The CDR3 has 15 amino acids. DNA for the CDR3: TGTGCCATCAGTGAGGTGGGACAGGGTGAACACGAGCAGTACTTC. As protein: CAISEVGQGEHEQYF.

The chain recombines TRBV4-1 with TRBJ1-2, with D uncertain. The CDR3 sequence is 14 residues long. V was trimmed by 0 bases and J by 3 bases, leaving 8 bases between them. Looked up from germline, CDR1 is MGHRA and CDR2 is YSYEKL. For the CDR3, the DNA is TGCGCCAGCAGCCAAGATAAAGGAGACTATGGCTACACCTTC. Translation gives CASSQDKGDYGYTF.

This chain connects TRBV7-8 to TRBJ2-5; TRBD2 agrees at 9 bases. After removal of 4 bases from V and 3 bases from J, the junction contained 12 bases not matched to a gene. Germline V gene sequence: CDR1 SGHVS, CDR2 FQNEAQ. This CDR3 spans 17 amino acids. The CDR3 sequence: CASSSPGTSRHKETQYF. DNA of the CDR3: TGTGCCAGCAGCTCTCCCGGGACTAGCAGACATAAAGAGACCCAGTACTTC. Variable domain in full (rest from reference TRBV7-8 and TRBJ2-5): GAGVSQSPRYKVAKRGQDVALRCDPISGHVSLFWYQQALGQGPEFLTYFQNEAQLDKSGLPSDRFFAERPEGSVSTLKIQRTQQEDSAVYLCASSSPGTSRHKETQYFGPGTRLLVL.

On this clone itself: Other nucleotide sequences in the sample specify the same CDR3. The V call is TRBV7-3, the J call TRBJ2-3; 9 bases line up with TRBD2. This CDR3 is built from 16 residues. The V gene's germline CDR1 is SGHTA and CDR2 FQGTGA. V shed 2 bases and J 1 base; nucleotides not matched to a gene: 4. The CDR3 protein is CASSLGLAGGTDTQYF. The CDR3 DNA is TGTGCCAGCAGCTTAGGATTAGCGGGGGGCACAGATACGCAGTATTTT. The full variable domain, with the rest looked up from reference TRBV7-3 and TRBJ2-3, is GAGVSQTPSNKVTEKGKYVELRCDPISGHTALYWYRQSLGQGPEFLIYFQGTGAADDSGLPNDRFFAVRPEGSVSTLKIQRTERGDSAVYLCASSLGLAGGTDTQYFGPGTRLTVL.

This chain connects TRBV30 to TRBJ2-1, with a weak D call TRBD2 (7 bases). This CDR3 is 16 amino acids long. Trimming pared 5 bases from V and 7 bases from J, leaving 24 bases between. In germline, CDR1 is GTSNPN, CDR2 SVGIG (reference sequence). CDR3 in amino acids: CAWGPGWGGIRNEQFF. CDR3 nucleotide sequence: TGTGCCTGGGGGCCCGGTTGGGGGGGCATTAGGAATGAGCAGTTCTTC.

This clone was picked up one time. This sequence joins TRBV21-1 and TRBJ1-2; TRBD1, the table's D call, lacks a check against the DNA. TRBV21-1 is listed as a pseudogene. This CDR3 has 18 residues. The CDR3 loop is CASSHTANRPPGNYGYTF. The CDR3 nucleotides are TGTGCCAGCAGCCACACCGCCAACCGTCCCCCAGGGAACTATGGCTACACCTTC.

This clone was found a few times. This chain joins TRBV30 and TRBJ1-1; perhaps TRBD1 as D (6 bases). CDR1 GTSNPN and CDR2 SVGIG come from the germline V gene (reference sequence). This CDR3 has 13 amino acids. Trimming removed 2 bases at V and 1 base at J, with 8 bases between. The CDR3 sequence is CAWSRGGNTEAFF. The CDR3 nucleotides read TGTGCCTGGAGTAGGGGGGGGAACACTGAAGCTTTCTTT.

This clone was recorded once. The chain uses TRBV5-4 and TRBJ1-4; TRBD1 might be the D (5 bases). This CDR3 is 14 amino acids long. Trimming took 4 bases from V and 2 from J, leaving 9 bases between them. Germline values: CDR1 SGHNT, CDR2 YYREEE (reference sequence). The CDR3 region is CASSGGTTNEKLFF. The DNA of the CDR3 is TGTGCCAGCAGCGGAGGGACGACTAATGAAAAACTGTTTTTT.

This clone was seen a handful of times. The gene calls are TRBV9 and TRBJ1-1; D is undetermined. Between the trimmed V and J ends, which lost 0 bases and 13 bases, there was a span of 10 bases. The germline V gene has CDR1 SGDLS and CDR2 YYNGEE. The CDR3 contains 11 residues. CDR3 sequence (DNA): TGTGCCAGCAGCGTAGGAAGGAGTTTTTTCTTT. This encodes CASSVGRSFFF.

The chain links TRBV19 to TRBJ1-5; 12 bases are a match to TRBD1. Germline CDR1 reads LNHDA; CDR2 reads SQIVND (reference sequence). The CDR3 runs to 14 residues. Trimming cost V 6 bases and J 5 bases; bases outside gene matches: 2. CDR3 in amino acids: CASRGDRGHQPQHF. CDR3 sequence (DNA): TGTGCCAGTAGGGGGGACAGGGGGCATCAGCCCCAGCATTTT.